This TCR beta chain derives from a study of tumor and adjacent non-tumor tissue in lung cancer. RNA was extracted from bulk tissue without any cell sorting. More than 3 cm separated this lung sample from the edge of the tumor. TCRbeta libraries were built with three rounds of nested PCR, modified from ARM-PCR. TCRdb reprocessed the multiplex PCR reads via MiXCR and lists one record per CDR3 protein. The sample carries tens of thousands of distinct CDR3 sequences, around two thirds recorded once. The CDR3 spans 13 residues. Germline V lookup: CDR1 MNHEY, CDR2 SVGEGT. The sample holds one count of this clonotype. An end of the junction does not agree with germline; a read error may underlie this.

Material: distant non-tumor lung tissue. The receptor was isolated from a woman aged 55-70 years with non-small cell lung cancer. The chain combines TRBV6-2 or TRBV6-3 with TRBJ2-4; D call uncertain. The CDR3 coding sequence is TGTGGCAGCAGTTACGATGTCCAAAAGATTGAGTACTTC. This encodes CGSSYDVQKIEYF.